The 8 T cell receptor beta chains in this list originate from one sample, sequenced in a study of blood T cell repertoires in COVID-19. Some clones are missing from TCRdb's copy, which holds only in-frame ones; the method was immunoSEQ multiplex PCR. This repertoire shows 25,000 to 30,000 clones, around 90% found once; its top ten account for 8% to 9%. The sequenced sample consisted of peripheral blood. These receptors were taken from a man aged 70 or older with active or convalescent COVID-19.

In this sample, this clone turned up a few times. J is TRBJ2-7 and V is TRBV5-6; the D is unclear. Germline V gene sequence: CDR1 SGHDT, CDR2 YYEEEE. The CDR3 spans 13 residues. Trimming cost V 2 bases and J 1 base, with 7 bases left between them. The CDR3 region is CASSFGTSYEQYV. DNA for the CDR3: TGTGCCAGCAGCTTTGGCACATCCTACGAGCAGTACGTC.

The chain combines TRBV19 with TRBJ1-1, with D perhaps matching TRBD1 (6 bases). This CDR3 is 15 amino acids long. The V gene lost 9 bases and the J gene lost 0 bases, with 17 bases spanning the gap. Germline V gene sequence: CDR1 LNHDA, CDR2 SQIVND (reference sequence). The CDR3: CASRWTAIMNTEAFF. The DNA of the CDR3 is TGTGCCAGCCGTTGGACAGCGATCATGAACACTGAAGCTTTCTTT.

This chain links TRBV21-1 with TRBJ2-1; TRBD1, the table's D call, was not compared with the DNA. TRBV21-1 represents a pseudogene. CDR3 size: 15 residues. CDR3 loop: CASSKTQGTYNEQFF. The CDR3 coding sequence is TGTGCCAGCAGCAAAACACAGGGGACATACAATGAGCAGTTCTTC.

The chain employs TRBV5-4 and TRBJ2-5, with 9 bases that match TRBD2. The CDR3 covers 17 residues. The J segment lost 4 bases and the V segment lost 2 bases, leaving 12 bases of the junction unmatched. CDR1 is SGHNT, CDR2 YYREEE, per germline (reference sequence). The DNA for the CDR3 is TGTGCCAGCAGCTTTGGTGGTGGCGGGGGGGCCGCAGAGACCCAGTACTTC. Its protein is CASSFGGGGGAAETQYF.

This chain links TRBV6-1 with TRBJ2-3; perhaps TRBD2 as D (5 bases). The CDR3 has 13 residues. Trimming removed 3 bases from V and 11 bases from J, with 15 bases in between. CDR1 and CDR2 from the germline V gene are MNHNS and SASEGT. CDR3 bases: TGTGCCAGCAGTGAGGTCCGGGGAGAAGGGCAGTATTTT. Amino acids: CASSEVRGEGQYF.

This chain links TRBV7-9 with TRBJ1-1; D is possibly TRBD1 (6 bases). Between the trimmed V and J ends, which lost 4 bases and 2 bases, there was a span of 14 bases. CDR1 and CDR2 (germline): SEHNR, FQNEAQ (reference sequence). This CDR3 has 15 amino acids. The CDR3 sequence is CASSYKPQGNTEAFF. In nucleotides, the CDR3 is TGTGCCAGCAGCTACAAACCACAGGGCAACACTGAAGCTTTCTTT. The full variable domain, completed using reference TRBV7-9 and TRBJ1-1, is DTGVSQNPRHKITKRGQNVTFRCDPISEHNRLYWYRQTLGQGPEFLTYFQNEAQLEKSRLLSDRFSAERPKGSFSTLEIQRTEQGDSAMYLCASSYKPQGNTEAFFGQGTRLTVV.

The chain couples TRBV30 to TRBJ1-2; D unclear. The CDR3 contains 12 residues. Germline-derived CDR1 and CDR2 are GTSNPN and SVGIG (reference sequence). V lost 2 bases to trimming and J lost 8 bases, with 12 bases between them. The CDR3 sequence: CAWSSSGSGYTF. In DNA, the CDR3 is TGTGCCTGGAGTTCATCCGGGTCCGGCTACACCTTC.

V gene TRBV7-9 combines with J gene TRBJ2-1; TRBD2 is a possible D gene (6 bases). Germline CDR1 and CDR2: SEHNR and FQNEAQ (reference sequence). The V and J ends lost 4 bases and 5 bases respectively, with 21 bases between them. CDR3 length: 17 amino acids. CDR3 loop: CASSWRTTRPSNNEQFF. In nucleotides, the CDR3 is TGTGCCAGCAGCTGGAGGACTACCAGGCCATCCAACAATGAGCAGTTCTTC. The full variable domain, rest sourced from reference TRBV7-9 and TRBJ2-1, is DTGVSQNPRHKITKRGQNVTFRCDPISEHNRLYWYRQTLGQGPEFLTYFQNEAQLEKSRLLSDRFSAERPKGSFSTLEIQRTEQGDSAMYLCASSWRTTRPSNNEQFFGPGTRLTVL.